The T cell receptor (beta chain) under discussion was sequenced for a study of shared clonotypes between healthy human individuals. Study observations and caveats: Generation probabilities were higher for clonotypes shared across all four sorted-subset donors than for unshared ones.

Note on this clone: Its cognate antigen is unknown.

The germline CDR1 and CDR2 sequences are SGHVS and FNYEAQ. V was pared by 1 base and J by 10 bases, with 6 bases of the junction left unmatched. The CDR3 runs to 13 residues. Original processing methods: Quality scores were absent from the junction-only immunoSEQ sequences, so filtering differed. Here immunoSEQ multiplex PCR was the method, and the copy in TCRdb shows in-frame clones only, minus some. That table supplies the V and J calls and clone size; D and trimming were determined from the DNA. Of roughly 300,000 clones in the sample, around 86% were seen once. Caucasian adults living in Nashville, Tennessee, provided all samples.

This TCR was recovered from a man younger than 35 in good health. This rearrangement joins TRBV7-6 to TRBJ1-2; TRBD1 matches 7 bases. Sequencing was carried out using memory CD8+ T cells sorted from blood. Subset meaning: CD45RO+ cells pooled with CCR7-negative TemRA cells. The CDR3 nucleotides read TGTGCCAGCAGCTTAGGGACAGGCTGGCCCTACACCTTC. It is translated as CASSLGTGWPYTF. Filled out from reference TRBV7-6 and TRBJ1-2, the complete variable domain reads GAGVSQSPRYKVTKRGQDVALRCDPISGHVSLYWYRQALGQGPEFLTYFNYEAQQDKSGLPNDRFSAERPEGSISTLTIQRTEQRDSAMYRCASSLGTGWPYTFGSGTRLTVV.